This TCR beta chain derives from a study of post-analysis software for immune sequencing data. About the study: The study covered relapsing-remitting, secondary progressive and progressive-relapsing courses of multiple sclerosis. Findings and caveats of the study: Significantly lower normalized Chao1 diversity was seen in multiple sclerosis patients than in controls. The F measure placed samples prepared in the same batch into strongly shared clusters. Included in a set of roughly five TRBV segments more frequent in patients than controls were TRBV5-6, TRBV5-1 and TRBV20-1.

Points on this clonotype: What it binds is unknown.

Unique molecular identifiers tagged the TCR beta cDNA libraries. It was from about 0.98 to 11 million T cells that around 500,000 cDNA molecules came. TCRdb re-called the PCR reads through MiXCR, storing one row per CDR3 protein. The table includes hundreds of thousands of distinct CDR3 sequences, 59% detected once. The CDR3 contains 15 residues. Per germline, CDR1 SEHNR and CDR2 FQNEAQ (reference sequence). V lost 3 bases to trimming and J lost 8 bases; unmatched junction nucleotides: 5. The chain combines TRBV7-9 with TRBJ2-1; 12 bases fit TRBD2. Material for sequencing was blood. This sequence originates from a girl aged 2-10 years with multiple sclerosis. In DNA, the CDR3 is TGTGCCAGCAGCTTTCTAGCGGGAGGGCCGGATGAGCAGTTCTTC. It specifies CASSFLAGGPDEQFF.